This T cell receptor (beta chain) was profiled in a study of Ad26.COV2.S vaccination and SARS-CoV-2 variants. Indicated treatment: 15 to 20 received Ad26.COV2.S at low or high dose, single or two shots; roughly 5 received placebo; per-sample allocation not given. Day 63 after the first vaccine or placebo injection was the time point for sampling. CDR3 length equals 14 residues. Germline V gives CDR1 MGHDK, CDR2 SYGVNS. Trimming stripped 3 bases from V and 5 bases from J, with 13 bases between. The data were produced by immunoSEQ multiplex PCR, yet TCRdb's version contains in-frame clones alone and is incomplete. The table lists 300,000 to 350,000 clones, roughly 90% of them singletons.

The chain employs TRBV25-1 and TRBJ1-1, with a possible D match to TRBD1 (5 bases). This receptor was identified in a person aged 18-65 years who received the Ad26.COV2.S COVID-19 vaccine or a placebo. Sequenced material: peripheral blood, taken in a trial of Ad26.COV2.S vaccine versus placebo. CDR3 in DNA: TGTGCCAGCAGTGATGGGGCCAGGTTGACTGAAGCTTTCTTT. Amino acid sequence: CASSDGARLTEAFF.